Following are 17 T cell receptor beta chains from one sample sequenced in a study of T-cell memory formation after mild COVID-19 (dated by TCRdb to the early 2020s). The method behind the library was 5' RACE. TCRdb shows the sequencer as Illumina NovaSeq 6000. TCRdb took the public reads, trimmed them with fastp at Q25, ran MiXCR for clone calling and kept in-frame beta chains. Each entry merges the rows of one CDR3 protein and shows their most common DNA and genes. The table for this sample lists about 150,000 distinct CDR3 sequences; 30% to 35% of them were counted only once. Around 13% of the sample rests with the top ten. The source material was PBMCs or a T cell subset sorted from them (not recorded which). Receptors originate from an adult woman who had mild COVID-19 (a few samples of this study predate the infection). The sample titles of this study are shuffled in the database, so cell type and time point are left out; the donor was told from shared clones.

The rearrangement uses TRBV3-1 and TRBJ1-1; D remains ambiguous. This CDR3 has 11 amino acids. Germline V gene lookup returns CDR1 LGHDT and CDR2 YNNKEL (reference sequence). Between the trimmed V and J ends, which lost 10 bases and 6 bases, there was a span of 12 bases. The CDR3 loop is CATARGAEAFF. DNA of the CDR3: TGTGCCACGGCCCGCGGGGCTGAAGCTTTCTTT.

This clonotype occurred a few times. This rearrangement joins TRBV7-2 to TRBJ1-5; possible D gene TRBD1, 6 bases. V lost 5 bases and J lost 2, with 13 bases in between. Germline V gene sequence: CDR1 SGHTA, CDR2 FQGNSA. The CDR3 consists of 15 residues. CDR3 sequence (DNA): TGTGCCAGCAGCCGGGACAATTTCGGCAATCAGCCCCAGCATTTT. Its translation is CASSRDNFGNQPQHF.

This clonotype was recorded a few times. The chain joins TRBV18 to TRBJ1-1, with 7 bases matching TRBD1. After removal of 4 bases from V and 1 base from J, the junction contained 3 bases not matched to a gene. From germline, CDR1 is KGHSH and CDR2 LQKENI. The CDR3 length is 14 residues. The CDR3 reads CASSQDRKNTEAFF. CDR3 coding DNA: TGTGCCAGCTCACAGGACAGGAAGAACACTGAAGCTTTCTTT.

This chain uses TRBV20-1 with TRBJ1-5; TRBD1 aligns across 8 bases. The CDR3 totals 14 residues. V was clipped by 5 bases and J by 4 bases; unmatched bases: 7. Germline V gene data show CDR1 as DFQATT and CDR2 as SNEGSKA (reference sequence). CDR3 nucleotides: TGCAGTGCTCCGGACAGGGAGTCTAATCAGCCCCAGCATTTT. This gives the protein CSAPDRESNQPQHF.

The chain recombines TRBV3-1 with TRBJ2-3; 9 nucleotides line up with TRBD2. The CDR3 is 16 amino acids. The J segment lost 6 bases and the V segment lost 3 bases, leaving 10 bases of the junction unmatched. The germline gives CDR1 LGHDT, CDR2 YNNKEL (reference sequence). The CDR3 protein is CASSQQAASGADTQYF. CDR3 coding DNA: TGTGCCAGCAGCCAGCAGGCGGCTAGCGGGGCCGATACGCAGTATTTT.

This clonotype was detected a few times. The V call is TRBV11-2, the J call TRBJ1-2; D is unclear. Germline loops: CDR1 SGHAT, CDR2 FQNNGV. The CDR3 consists of 16 residues. V was clipped by 1 base and J by 4 bases, with 16 bases between them. CDR3: CASSLAGREWLYGYTF. CDR3 DNA sequence: TGTGCCAGCAGCTTAGCCGGGCGCGAATGGCTCTATGGCTACACCTTC.

The gene calls are TRBV30 and TRBJ2-3; TRBD1 aligns across 8 bases. V shed 5 bases and J 5 bases; nucleotides not matched to a gene: 6. Looked up from germline, CDR1 is GTSNPN and CDR2 is SVGIG (reference sequence). CDR3 length equals 13 residues. As DNA, the CDR3 is TGTGCCTGGGAGCAGGGGGCTGTAGATACGCAGTATTTT. It specifies CAWEQGAVDTQYF.

This chain links TRBV2 with TRBJ2-1; D unclear. Germline loops: CDR1 SNHLY, CDR2 FYNNEI. The germline V and J ends were trimmed by 6 bases and 6 bases, with 9 bases remaining between them. The CDR3 is 12 amino acids. CDR3 DNA: TGTGCCAGCAGGGGCCAGCCCAATGAGCAGTTCTTC. Protein product: CASRGQPNEQFF. Drawing the rest from reference TRBV2 and TRBJ2-1, the complete variable domain is EPEVTQTPSHQVTQMGQEVILRCVPISNHLYFYWYRQILGQKVEFLVSFYNNEISEKSEIFDDQFSVERPDGSNFTLKIRSTKLEDSAMYFCASRGQPNEQFFGPGTRLTVL.

This clonotype was detected only a few times. This chain links TRBV24-1 with TRBJ2-7, with TRBD2 matching over 7 bases. Germline V CDR1 and CDR2: KGHDR, SFDVKD. The CDR3 extends over 13 amino acids. V lost 6 bases, J lost 2 bases, and 3 bases stayed unmatched. The DNA of the CDR3 is TGTGCCACCAGTCAAAGCGGGGCCTACGAGCAGTACTTC. It translates to CATSQSGAYEQYF.

This clonotype has a handful of counts. The CDR3: CASSFRTGQETQYF. CDR3 sequence (DNA): TGTGCCAGCAGTTTTCGGACAGGCCAAGAGACCCAGTACTTC. The J gene is TRBJ2-5, the V gene TRBV12-3 or TRBV12-4; 7 bases match TRBD1. After removal of 3 bases from V and 1 base from J, the junction contained 2 bases not matched to a gene. This CDR3 is 14 amino acids long.

The genes are TRBV5-1 and TRBJ1-4; 7 nucleotides match TRBD1. CDR3 length equals 14 residues. Germline CDR1 and CDR2: SGHRS and YFSETQ. The trim removed 2 bases at V and 8 bases at J, leaving 6 bases unmatched. The CDR3 DNA reads as TGCGCCAGCAGCTTAACAGGGGAGGGCGAAAAACTGTTTTTT. It codes for CASSLTGEGEKLFF.

V and J are TRBV7-2 and TRBJ2-1; D gene ambiguous. CDR3 size: 13 residues. CDR1 and CDR2 (germline): SGHTA, FQGNSA. The V and J ends lost 3 bases and 6 bases respectively, with 9 bases between them. The CDR3 DNA is TGTGCCAGCAGCTTCGGCACAAGCAATGAGCAGTTCTTC. The encoded protein is CASSFGTSNEQFF.

Only a few counts were recorded for this clonotype. CDR3 in DNA: TGTGCCAGCAGCTCCCAGACAGGGGGCACCTCTGGAAACACCATATATTTT. It translates to CASSSQTGGTSGNTIYF. This rearrangement joins TRBV7-6 to TRBJ1-3; 10 positions agree with TRBD1. The trim removed 4 bases at V and 0 bases at J, leaving 6 bases unmatched. This CDR3 has 17 residues. CDR1 SGHVS and CDR2 FNYEAQ come from the germline V gene. The full variable domain, rest sourced from reference TRBV7-6 and TRBJ1-3, is GAGVSQSPRYKVTKRGQDVALRCDPISGHVSLYWYRQALGQGPEFLTYFNYEAQQDKSGLPNDRFSAERPEGSISTLTIQRTEQRDSAMYRCASSSQTGGTSGNTIYFGEGSWLTVV.

The V gene is TRBV27, the J gene TRBJ1-5; D is undetermined. CDR3 length equals 13 residues. V lost 10 bases, J lost 7 bases, and 17 bases lay in between. The germline CDR1 and CDR2 sequences are MNHEY and SMNVEV (reference sequence). Here the CDR3 DNA reads TGTGCCACCGGCACCGGGATTCGACAGCCCCAGCATTTT. Translated: CATGTGIRQPQHF.

This chain links TRBV7-2 with TRBJ2-7; TRBD1 agrees at 10 bases. V trimming: 3 bases; J trimming: 2 bases; junction bases outside the gene matches: 13. The CDR3 length is 18 residues. The germline V gene encodes CDR1 SGHTA and CDR2 FQGNSA. CDR3 residues: CASSFNPGQGPSTYEQYF. CDR3 nucleotides: TGTGCCAGCAGCTTCAACCCGGGACAGGGGCCGTCCACCTACGAGCAGTACTTC.

The table lists this clonotype with a count of one. This chain links TRBV5-1 with TRBJ1-2, with TRBD1 identical over 8 bases. CDR3 length equals 16 residues. Germline V CDR1 and CDR2: SGHRS, YFSETQ. The J segment lost 8 bases and the V segment lost 4 bases, leaving 16 bases of the junction unmatched. The CDR3 DNA reads as TGCGCCAGCAGCCCCGGATCCGGACAGGGAGTGGGCGGCTACACCTTC. It is translated as CASSPGSGQGVGGYTF. Full variable domain (missing parts from reference TRBV5-1 and TRBJ1-2): KAGVTQTPRYLIKTRGQQVTLSCSPISGHRSVSWYQQTPGQGLQFLFEYFSETQRNKGNFPGRFSGRQFSNSRSEMNVSTLELGDSALYLCASSPGSGQGVGGYTFGSGTRLTVV.

This clonotype was picked up a small number of times. V gene TRBV2 combines with J gene TRBJ1-2, with a weak D call TRBD1 (5 bases). Trimming cost V 2 bases and J 6 bases, with 13 bases left between them. This CDR3 has 14 residues. Germline CDR1 SNHLY, CDR2 FYNNEI. This CDR3 reads CASSESLGTDGYTF. The DNA for the CDR3 is TGTGCCAGCAGTGAATCCCTGGGGACGGATGGCTACACCTTC.